What follows are 18 T cell receptor beta chains derived from one specimen sequenced in a study of radiotherapy plus CTLA-4 blockade in lung cancer. TCRdb's copy holds only in-frame clones and misses some; the assay was immunoSEQ multiplex PCR. The table records tens of thousands of clones, 75% to 85% of them present only once. Sample: peripheral blood, taken from a patient treated with radiotherapy plus ipilimumab. The receptors were gathered from a human donor with non-small cell lung cancer that progressed on radiotherapy plus ipilimumab.

The V gene is TRBV4-2, the J gene TRBJ2-6, with D tentatively TRBD2 (5 bases). Germline CDR1 reads LGHNA; CDR2 reads YNFKEQ. This CDR3 spans 16 amino acids. The V and J ends lost 0 bases and 2 bases respectively, with 8 bases between them. In nucleotides, the CDR3 is TGTGCCAGCAGCCAAGAACCCGGGGCTGGGGCCAACGTCCTGACTTTC. It encodes CASSQEPGAGANVLTF.

V usage is TRBV7-9 and J usage is TRBJ2-7; unclear D gene. CDR3 length equals 14 residues. CDR1 and CDR2 from the germline V gene are SEHNR and FQNEAQ (reference sequence). V was shortened by 1 base and J by 4 bases, with 11 bases between the two germline ends. CDR3 loop: CASSLVGSKYEQYF. In DNA, the CDR3 is TGTGCCAGCAGCTTAGTTGGGTCAAAGTACGAGCAGTACTTC.

In its sample, this clone was seen once. The chain is built from TRBV28 and TRBJ2-3; D might be TRBD2 (6 bases). Germline-derived CDR1 and CDR2 are MDHEN and SYDVKM. CDR3 length: 16 amino acids. The V end lost 1 base, the J end lost 0 bases, and 11 bases lay between the germline ends. The CDR3, as DNA: TGTGCCAGCAGTTTATTAGGAGGGATAAGCACAGATACGCAGTATTTT. It encodes CASSLLGGISTDTQYF.

The chain links TRBV6-1 to TRBJ1-1; the match to TRBD1 covers 8 bases. V gave up 6 bases and J gave up 8 bases; unmatched junction bases: 14. The germline V gene has CDR1 MNHNS and CDR2 SASEGT. This CDR3 is built from 15 residues. The CDR3 protein is CASSPDRGGGGEAFF. CDR3 nucleotides: TGTGCCAGCAGCCCCGACAGGGGAGGGGGTGGGGAAGCTTTCTTT.

The gene calls are TRBV9 and TRBJ1-1; D unclear. Germline V lookup: CDR1 SGDLS, CDR2 YYNGEE. There are 15 residues in the CDR3. V was trimmed by 0 bases and J by 1 base, leaving 10 bases between them. CDR3: CASSVAVGQNTEAFF. CDR3 in DNA: TGTGCCAGCAGCGTAGCTGTAGGGCAGAACACTGAAGCTTTCTTT.

The V gene is TRBV7-6, the J gene TRBJ2-5; 10 nucleotides line up with TRBD2. This CDR3 comprises 15 residues. The V gene's germline CDR1 is SGHVS and CDR2 FNYEAQ. V lost 2 bases, J lost 4 bases, and 4 bases stayed unmatched. This CDR3 reads CASSLRLAGGETQYF. CDR3 in DNA: TGTGCCAGCAGCTTAAGATTAGCGGGAGGAGAGACCCAGTACTTC.

This clone has only one observation. The rearrangement joins TRBV6-6 to TRBJ1-5; weak D call: TRBD1 (6 bases). The CDR3 is 13 amino acids. From germline, CDR1 is MNHNY and CDR2 SVGAGI (reference sequence). The germline V and J ends were trimmed by 6 bases and 6 bases, with 12 bases remaining between them. The CDR3 sequence is CASRRGEGQPQHF. The CDR3 DNA reads TGTGCCAGCAGGAGGGGGGAGGGTCAGCCCCAGCATTTT.

This clone was seen a few times. The CDR3 loop is CASRGLAGSYEQYF. The CDR3 DNA follows: TGTGCCAGCAGAGGACTAGCGGGTTCCTACGAGCAGTACTTC. V is TRBV6-1 and J is TRBJ2-7; TRBD2 aligns across 11 bases. J gave up 1 base and V 6 bases, and 2 bases lay outside the gene matches. The CDR3 runs 14 residues. The germline CDR1 and CDR2 sequences are MNHNS and SASEGT.

The chain couples TRBV7-6 to TRBJ2-2, with a weak D call TRBD2 (5 bases). Trimming removed 1 base from V and 6 bases from J, with 12 bases in between. The CDR3 consists of 15 residues. The V gene's germline CDR1 is SGHVS and CDR2 FNYEAQ. CDR3 region: CASSLGSRGSGELFF. The CDR3 coding sequence is TGTGCCAGCAGCTTAGGGAGCCGAGGGTCCGGGGAGCTGTTTTTT.

CDR3 coding DNA: TGTGCCAGCAGCGCGGGACAGTTGAACACTGAAGCTTTCTTT. As protein: CASSAGQLNTEAFF. This chain joins TRBV9 and TRBJ1-1; 7 bases are a match to TRBD1. The junction had 2 bases not matched to a gene; V was cut back by 3 bases and J by 0 bases. Looked up from germline, CDR1 is SGDLS and CDR2 is YYNGEE. The CDR3 is 14 amino acids.

This clone was found once. V is TRBV15 and J is TRBJ2-3; maybe TRBD1 (5 bases). The CDR3 covers 15 residues. Trimming took off 0 bases at V and 2 bases at J, with 9 bases between the two ends. Looked up from germline, CDR1 is LNHNV and CDR2 is YYDKDF (reference sequence). CDR3 bases: TGTGCCACCAGCAGAGAGGGGCACCCCACAGATACGCAGTATTTT. It encodes CATSREGHPTDTQYF.

The chain recombines TRBV7-9 with TRBJ2-1; possibly TRBD2 for D (5 bases). The germline V and J ends were trimmed by 5 bases and 0 bases, with 14 bases remaining between them. The germline gives CDR1 SEHNR, CDR2 FQNEAQ (reference sequence). The CDR3 consists of 16 residues. The CDR3 DNA follows: TGTGCCAGCAGCGCCCAGGCGGGTAGCTCCTACAATGAGCAGTTCTTC. Its translation: CASSAQAGSSYNEQFF.

The CDR3 sequence: CAISGFNTEAFF. The CDR3 nucleotides are TGTGCCATCTCGGGGTTCAACACTGAAGCTTTCTTT. The V gene is TRBV10-3, the J gene TRBJ1-1; D not resolved. The CDR3 has 12 amino acids. The V gene lost 8 bases and the J gene lost 2 bases, with 9 bases spanning the gap. Germline lookup yields CDR1 ENHRY and CDR2 SYGVKD.

The rearrangement joins TRBV5-1 to TRBJ2-7; TRBD1 agrees at 9 bases. CDR1 is SGHRS and CDR2 is YFSETQ in the germline V gene. The CDR3 is made up of 14 amino acids. Germline trimming cut 4 bases from V and 5 bases from J; bases unmatched to any gene: 7. CDR3 residues: CASSTGTGIDEQYF. DNA for the CDR3: TGCGCCAGCAGCACCGGGACAGGGATCGACGAGCAGTACTTC.

V gene TRBV28 combines with J gene TRBJ2-3; D is ambiguous. V gave up 5 bases and J gave up 6 bases, with 12 bases separating them. CDR3 size: 13 residues. CDR1 and CDR2 (germline): MDHEN, SYDVKM. The CDR3 nucleotides read TGTGCCAGCAGTGCACATACGCGGGATACGCAGTATTTT. This encodes CASSAHTRDTQYF.

The J gene is TRBJ2-1, the V gene TRBV11-1; TRBD1 matches at 10 bases. The junction had 11 bases not matched to a gene; V was cut back by 5 bases and J by 7 bases. Germline CDR1 and CDR2: SGHAT and FQDESV (reference sequence). CDR3 length: 16 amino acids. CDR3 sequence (DNA): TGTGCCAGCAGCCACTCACCGGGACAGGGGTGGAATGAGCAGTTCTTC. It yields the protein CASSHSPGQGWNEQFF.

This clone was detected only once. The rearrangement uses TRBV19 and TRBJ2-4; 9 bases map to TRBD1. Germline CDR1 and CDR2: LNHDA and SQIVND (reference sequence). With 5 bases clipped from V and 10 bases from J, the junction kept 6 bases outside the gene matches. The CDR3 has 13 residues. Here the CDR3 DNA reads TGTGCCAGTAGTCCAACGACAGGGGGGATTCAGTACTTC. Encoded protein: CASSPTTGGIQYF.

As regards this clone: A read error may account for a junction end that differs from germline. Other DNA sequences within the sample encode an identical CDR3. The rearrangement links TRBV18 to TRBJ2-3; 7 positions agree with TRBD2. Germline V lookup: CDR1 KGHSH, CDR2 LQKENI. This CDR3 comprises 13 residues. CDR3 loop: CASSPGGTDTQYF. CDR3 nucleotides: TGCGCCAGCTCACCCGGGGGGACAGATACGCAGTATTTT.